This is a list of T cell receptor beta chains from one sample in a study of vaccination and CD4 T cells after COVID-19. These receptors' antigens are unknown. TCRdb independently ran MiXCR on the PCR reads; one entry per CDR3 protein. This table holds about 18,000 distinct CDR3 sequences, more than 40% found once. The input for sequencing was CD4+ T cells from blood, cultured in vitro, taken about 7 months after SARS-CoV-2 vaccination. The receptors come from a human donor who had recovered from COVID-19. CDR3s leave out the opening cysteine and the closing phenylalanine or tryptophan. Where a row states a size, it is once, few, many or the class of an expanded clone; other rows omit it.

V gene	clone size	CDR3 protein
TRBV7-2	-	ASSPNGQGDYYGYT
TRBV6-1	-	ASSRTGQNSNQPQH
TRBV2	-	ASSDRGQAYGYT
TRBV20-1	-	SARHPRGAF
TRBV20-1	-	SARLAGRSTEAF
TRBV21-1	-	ASSKDGPGGRLAGSSEQY
TRBV6-1	once	ASSERQDYGYT
TRBV7-2	-	ASSLVPGLTSYNSPLH
TRBV7-9	few	ASSFTDTQY
TRBV6-5	-	ASSYNGEDYGYT
TRBV7-3	-	ASSLTGPNTEAF
TRBV11-2	-	ASSLDSYQETQY
TRBV7-6	-	ASSLGQLPTYEQY
TRBV24-1	-	ATSDPGRYGDYGYT
TRBV20-1	medium-sized	SARDEGASLYGYT
TRBV20-1	-	SASPGTVTDTQY
TRBV20-1	few	SASPYDSDNQPQH
TRBV25-1	-	ASSDGGRRVSETQY
TRBV5-4	-	ASSLGQTRSTDTQY
TRBV7-9	-	ASSPQDRTYEQY
TRBV6-1	-	ASSEERGGTDTQY
TRBV7-6	-	ASSLDPPLAGIDEQF
TRBV7-2	-	ASTFRAPGNTIY
TRBV10-1	-	ASSERGPGPAGGYT
TRBV7-2	-	ASSLGQGDSYNEQF
TRBV10-3	few	AISESLAGASYEQY
TRBV15	few	ATSRAGTGGIQPQH
TRBV6-1	few	ASRTSGGGETQY
TRBV7-8	-	ASSLARLAVDNEQF
TRBV7-9	-	ASSLRPGALTGELF
TRBV2	-	ASSEQGIDQPQH
TRBV7-9	-	ASRDLAGVGSYNEQF
TRBV5-4	-	ASSLPAAGYT
TRBV7-8	few	ASSRPIREAGETQY
TRBV6-1	-	ASSEQPGLSSSPLH
TRBV5-1	-	ASSFPTSAGGGRVYEQY
TRBV19	-	ASRRTGYHRGGYT